The T cell receptor (beta chain) described here comes from a study of early T cells in non-severe SARS-CoV-2 infection. Study background: Chains were unpaired, as sequencing was done on bulk RNA from unsorted whole blood. Study-wide results and limits: Sequences matched to VDJdb favored anti-spike CD8 responses, while private and CD4 specificities were missed.

Individual cDNA molecules received unique molecular identifiers during library preparation. TCRdb reprocessed the 5' RACE reads via MiXCR and lists one record per CDR3 protein. The sample lists around 71,000 distinct CDR3 sequences; 13% to 15% were seen once. V shed 3 bases and J shed 2 bases, with 13 bases lying between them. The CDR3 length is 15 residues. From germline, CDR1 is MGHRA and CDR2 YSYEKL. This clonotype was seen only once. Its target is unknown. The source is an adult who was a healthcare worker with PCR-confirmed SARS-CoV-2 infection or an uninfected control (not recorded which). This chain links TRBV4-1 with TRBJ1-2; D is uncertain. The material was whole blood, obtained at baseline. The CDR3 DNA is TGCGCCAGCAGCCATACCTTATCCGGGAACTATGGCTACACCTTC. Encoded protein: CASSHTLSGNYGYTF.